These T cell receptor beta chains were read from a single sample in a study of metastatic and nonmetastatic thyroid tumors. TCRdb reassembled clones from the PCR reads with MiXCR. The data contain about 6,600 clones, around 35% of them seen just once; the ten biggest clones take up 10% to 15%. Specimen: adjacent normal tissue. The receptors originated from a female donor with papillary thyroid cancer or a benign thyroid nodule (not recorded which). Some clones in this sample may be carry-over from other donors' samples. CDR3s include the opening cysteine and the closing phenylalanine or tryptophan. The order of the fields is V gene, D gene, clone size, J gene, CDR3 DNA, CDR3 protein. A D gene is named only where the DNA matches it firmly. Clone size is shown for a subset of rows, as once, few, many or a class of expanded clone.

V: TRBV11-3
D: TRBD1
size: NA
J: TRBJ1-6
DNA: TGTGCCAGCAGCCCAGGAACGGGACAGTCTAATTCACCCCTCCACTTT
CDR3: CASSPGTGQSNSPLHF

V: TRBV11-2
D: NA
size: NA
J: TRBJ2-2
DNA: TGTGCCAGCAGCCCCTTTCGTGGGGCCAGGAACACCTGGGAGCTGTTTTTT
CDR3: CASSPFRGARNTWELFF

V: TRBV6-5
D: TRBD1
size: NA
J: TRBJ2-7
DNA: TGTGCCAGCATTTTTGGACAGGGAGTGTTTTCCGAGCAGTACTTC
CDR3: CASIFGQGVFSEQYF

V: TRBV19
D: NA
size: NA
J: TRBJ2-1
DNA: TGTGCCAGTAGTAGGGTAAACAATGAGCAGTTCTTC
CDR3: CASSRVNNEQFF

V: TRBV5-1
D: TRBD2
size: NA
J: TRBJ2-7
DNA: TGCGCCAGCAGCTTGGCGGGGGGACTCTCCTACGAGCAGTACTTC
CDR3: CASSLAGGLSYEQYF

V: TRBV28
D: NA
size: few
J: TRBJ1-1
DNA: TGTGCCAGCAGGTCTGACAGATTAACTGAAGCTTTCTTT
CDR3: CASRSDRLTEAFF

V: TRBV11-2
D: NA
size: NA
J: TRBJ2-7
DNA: TGTGCCAGCAGCTTATCCAGCGGGCATTACGAGCAGTACTTC
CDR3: CASSLSSGHYEQYF

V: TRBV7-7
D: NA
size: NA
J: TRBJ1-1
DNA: TGTGCTAGCAGCCCCGAGGGGGGGACTGAAGCTTTCTTT
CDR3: CASSPEGGTEAFF

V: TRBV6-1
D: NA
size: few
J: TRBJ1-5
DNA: TGTGCCAGCAGTGAAAATCGCTTCAATCAGCCCCAGCATTTT
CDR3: CASSENRFNQPQHF

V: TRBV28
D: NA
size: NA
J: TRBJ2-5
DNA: TGTGCCAGCAGCCCCACCGGTGGACGGGGGAGGGAGACCCAGTACTTC
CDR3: CASSPTGGRGRETQYF

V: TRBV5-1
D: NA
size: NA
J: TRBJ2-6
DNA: TGCGCCAGCAGCTTCTGGTCTGGGGCCAACGTCCTGACTTTC
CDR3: CASSFWSGANVLTF

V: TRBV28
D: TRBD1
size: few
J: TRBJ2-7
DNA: TGTGCCAGCAGTATAACCGGGACAGGGTCCTACGAGCAGTACTTC
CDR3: CASSITGTGSYEQYF

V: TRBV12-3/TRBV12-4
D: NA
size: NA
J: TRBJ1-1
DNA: TGTGCCAGCAGTCGAGGGGGGACGGGAGCTTTCTTT
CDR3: CASSRGGTGAFF

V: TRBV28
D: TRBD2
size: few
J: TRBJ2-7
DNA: TGTGCCAGCAGTCCCTCCCAGCTAGCGGGACTCTACGAGCAGTACTTC
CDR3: CASSPSQLAGLYEQYF

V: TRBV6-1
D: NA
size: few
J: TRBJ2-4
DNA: TGTGCCAGTTGCCCCCGTGTCGGAGCTAGTAAAAACATTCAGTACTTC
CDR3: CASCPRVGASKNIQYF

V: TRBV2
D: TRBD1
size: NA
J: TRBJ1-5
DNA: TGTGCCAGCAGCGGGACAGGGGGCAATCAGCCCCAGCATTTT
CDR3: CASSGTGGNQPQHF

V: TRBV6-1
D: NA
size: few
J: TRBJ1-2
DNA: TGTGCCAGCAGTCTATGGACAGCTTTCTCCTCTCCCTATGGCTACACCTTC
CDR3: CASSLWTAFSSPYGYTF

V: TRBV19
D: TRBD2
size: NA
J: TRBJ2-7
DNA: TGTGCCAGTAGTAGCCTTCTAGCGGGAGTCTACGAGCAGTACTTC
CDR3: CASSSLLAGVYEQYF

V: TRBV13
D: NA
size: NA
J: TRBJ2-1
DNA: TGTGCCAGCAGCTCAGAGGGCGCGAATGAGCAGTTCTTC
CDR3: CASSSEGANEQFF

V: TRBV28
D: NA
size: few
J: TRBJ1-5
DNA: TGCGCCAGCAGTTTAGGGGGGGTCCGTGGCTATCAGCCCCAGCATTTT
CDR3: CASSLGGVRGYQPQHF

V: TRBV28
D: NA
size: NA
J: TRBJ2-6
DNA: TGTGCCAGCAGTTTCCATGTTGGGGGTGGCTCTGGGGCCAACGTCCTGACTTTC
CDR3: CASSFHVGGGSGANVLTF

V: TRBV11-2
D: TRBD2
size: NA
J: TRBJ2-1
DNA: TGTGCCAGCAGCTTAGTTAGCGGGAGCGGGAATGAGCAGTTCTTC
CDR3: CASSLVSGSGNEQFF

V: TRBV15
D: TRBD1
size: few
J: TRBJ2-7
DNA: TGTGCCACCTCCCCCGGGACAGCTTACGAGCAGTACTTC
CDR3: CATSPGTAYEQYF

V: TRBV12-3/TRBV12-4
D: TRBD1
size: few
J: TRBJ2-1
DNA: TGTGCCAGCAGTTTTTGGGACAGGGGGCGCACTGAGCATTTCTTC
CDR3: CASSFWDRGRTEHFF

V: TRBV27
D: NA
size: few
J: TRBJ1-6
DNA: TGTGCCAGCAGGGCCCGGGACGGATATAATTCACCCCTCCACTTT
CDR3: CASRARDGYNSPLHF

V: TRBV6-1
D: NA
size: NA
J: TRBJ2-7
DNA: TGTGCCAGCAATTTTTCGATAGGGGCCAGGGGGCAGTACTTC
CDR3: CASNFSIGARGQYF

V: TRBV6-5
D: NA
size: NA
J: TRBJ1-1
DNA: TGTGCCAGCAGTTACGTCGGTGGGGACACTGAAGCTTTCTTT
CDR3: CASSYVGGDTEAFF

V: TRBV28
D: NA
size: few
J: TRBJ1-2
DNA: TGTGCCAGCAGAGGCGGGGGGCTTGACTATGGCTACACCTTC
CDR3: CASRGGGLDYGYTF

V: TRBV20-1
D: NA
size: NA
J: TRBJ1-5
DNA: TGCAGTGCACCAGAGATGGGGGTAACGGTTGAGCCCCAGCATTTT
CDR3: CSAPEMGVTVEPQHF

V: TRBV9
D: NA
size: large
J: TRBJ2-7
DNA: TGTGCCAGCAGCGCCGGCACACTGGGGGCGGGGGAGCAGTACTTC
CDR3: CASSAGTLGAGEQYF

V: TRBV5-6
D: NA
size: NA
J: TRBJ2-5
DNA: TGTGCCAGCACCCCAGGTGGGGACCAAGAGACCCAGTACTTC
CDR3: CASTPGGDQETQYF

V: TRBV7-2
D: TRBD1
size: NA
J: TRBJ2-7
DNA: TGTGCCAGCAGCTTTATCTACGGGACAGGGGGCGAGCAGTACTTC
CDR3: CASSFIYGTGGEQYF

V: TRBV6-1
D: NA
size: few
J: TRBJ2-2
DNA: TGTGCCAGCAGTCCCAACACCGGGGAGCTGTTTTTT
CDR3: CASSPNTGELFF

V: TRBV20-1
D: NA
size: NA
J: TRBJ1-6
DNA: TGCAGTGCTAAGCCCGGGAGGACCCCCAATTCACCCCTCCACTTT
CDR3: CSAKPGRTPNSPLHF

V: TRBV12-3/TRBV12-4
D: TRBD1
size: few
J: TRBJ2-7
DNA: TGTGCCAGCAGTTACAGGGGACGGGAATACGAGCAGTACTTC
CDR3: CASSYRGREYEQYF

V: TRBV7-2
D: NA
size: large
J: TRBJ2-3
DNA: TGTGCCAGCAGCTCCCTCCCAGATACGCAGTATTTT
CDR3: CASSSLPDTQYF

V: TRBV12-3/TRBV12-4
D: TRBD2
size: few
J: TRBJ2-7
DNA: TGTGCCAGCAGTTTTAGCGGGACCTCCTACGAGCAGTACTTC
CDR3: CASSFSGTSYEQYF

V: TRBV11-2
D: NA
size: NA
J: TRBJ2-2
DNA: TGTGCCAGCAGCCCCTTTCGCGGGGGCATGAACACCGGTGAGCTGTTTTTT
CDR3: CASSPFRGGMNTGELFF

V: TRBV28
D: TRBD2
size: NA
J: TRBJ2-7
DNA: TGTGCCAGCAGTGTAACGGGACTAGGGCTCTACGAGCAGTACTTC
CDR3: CASSVTGLGLYEQYF